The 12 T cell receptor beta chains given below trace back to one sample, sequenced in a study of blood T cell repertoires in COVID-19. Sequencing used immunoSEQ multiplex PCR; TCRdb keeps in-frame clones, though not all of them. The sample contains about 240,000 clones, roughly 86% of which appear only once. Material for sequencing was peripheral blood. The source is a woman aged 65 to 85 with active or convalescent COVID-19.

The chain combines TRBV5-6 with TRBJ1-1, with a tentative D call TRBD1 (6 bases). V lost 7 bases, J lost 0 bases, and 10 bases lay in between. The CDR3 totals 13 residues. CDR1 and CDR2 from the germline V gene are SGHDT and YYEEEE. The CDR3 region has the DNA TGTGCCAGCGGGTCAGGGGTGAACACTGAAGCTTTCTTT. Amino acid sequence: CASGSGVNTEAFF. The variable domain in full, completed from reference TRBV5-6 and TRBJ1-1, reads DAGVTQSPTHLIKTRGQQVTLRCSPKSGHDTVSWYQQALGQGPQFIFQYYEEEERQRGNFPDRFSGHQFPNYSSELNVNALLLGDSALYLCASGSGVNTEAFFGQGTRLTVV.

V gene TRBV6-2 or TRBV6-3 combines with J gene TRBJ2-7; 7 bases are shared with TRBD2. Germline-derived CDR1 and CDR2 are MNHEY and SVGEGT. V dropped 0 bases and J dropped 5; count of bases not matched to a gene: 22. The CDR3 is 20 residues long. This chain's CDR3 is CASSYSTAGDVSQERDEQYF. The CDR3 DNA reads TGTGCCAGCAGTTACTCGACCGCGGGGGACGTCTCTCAAGAAAGGGACGAGCAGTACTTC.

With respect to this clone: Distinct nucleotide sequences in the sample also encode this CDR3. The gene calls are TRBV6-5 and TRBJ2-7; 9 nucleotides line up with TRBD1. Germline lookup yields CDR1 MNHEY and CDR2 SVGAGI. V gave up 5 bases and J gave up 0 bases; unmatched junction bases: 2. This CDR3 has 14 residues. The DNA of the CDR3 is TGTGCCAGCAGTAGGGACAGGGTCTCCTACGAGCAGTACTTC. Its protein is CASSRDRVSYEQYF.

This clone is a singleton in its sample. In nucleotides, the CDR3 is TGTGCCAGCAGTCGCAGCGGGGGGGCACTATACGAGCAGTACTTC. This sequence encodes CASSRSGGALYEQYF. The gene calls are TRBV6-2 or TRBV6-3 and TRBJ2-7, with TRBD2 matching 10 bases. Germline CDR1 is MNHEY and CDR2 is SVGEGT. The V segment lost 5 bases and the J segment 4 bases; nucleotides outside the gene matches: 8. The CDR3 length is 15 residues.

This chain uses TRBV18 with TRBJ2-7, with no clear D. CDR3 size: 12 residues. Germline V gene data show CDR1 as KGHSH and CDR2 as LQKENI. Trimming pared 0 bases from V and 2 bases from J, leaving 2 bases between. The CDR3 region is CASSPPTYEQYF. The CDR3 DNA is TGTGCCAGCTCACCACCCACCTACGAGCAGTACTTC.

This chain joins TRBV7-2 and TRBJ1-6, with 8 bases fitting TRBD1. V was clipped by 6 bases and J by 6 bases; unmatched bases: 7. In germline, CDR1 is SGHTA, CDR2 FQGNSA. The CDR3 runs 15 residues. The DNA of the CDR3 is TGTGCCAGCAGATTCCAGGGGGCGCGTAATTCACCCCTCCACTTT. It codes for CASRFQGARNSPLHF.

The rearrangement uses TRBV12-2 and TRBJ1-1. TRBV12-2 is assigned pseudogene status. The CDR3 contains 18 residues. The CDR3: CASRLIIPLSGGWTEAFF. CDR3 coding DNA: TGTGCAAGTCGCTTAATCATTCCCCTATCGGGGGGTTGGACTGAAGCTTTCTTT.

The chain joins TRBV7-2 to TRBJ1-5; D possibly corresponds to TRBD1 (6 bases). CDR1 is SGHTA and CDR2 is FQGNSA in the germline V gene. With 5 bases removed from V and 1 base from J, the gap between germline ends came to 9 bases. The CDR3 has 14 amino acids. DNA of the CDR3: TGTGCCAGCAGCCGCGGACAGAGCAATCAGCCCCAGCATTTT. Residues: CASSRGQSNQPQHF.

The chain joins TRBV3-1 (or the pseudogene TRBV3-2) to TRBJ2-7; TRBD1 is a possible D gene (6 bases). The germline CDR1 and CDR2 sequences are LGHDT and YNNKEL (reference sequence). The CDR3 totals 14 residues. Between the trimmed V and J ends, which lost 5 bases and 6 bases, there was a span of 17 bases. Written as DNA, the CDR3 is TGTGCCAGCAGCGCTAGAAACACAGGGTTCGAGCAGTACTTC. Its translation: CASSARNTGFEQYF.

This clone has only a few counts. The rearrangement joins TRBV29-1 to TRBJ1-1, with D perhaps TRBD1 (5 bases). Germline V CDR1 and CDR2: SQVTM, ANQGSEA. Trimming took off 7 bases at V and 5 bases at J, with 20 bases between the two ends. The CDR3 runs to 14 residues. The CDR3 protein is CSAILSSGQTEAFF. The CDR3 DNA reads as TGCAGCGCCATACTTTCCTCCGGACAAACTGAAGCTTTCTTT.

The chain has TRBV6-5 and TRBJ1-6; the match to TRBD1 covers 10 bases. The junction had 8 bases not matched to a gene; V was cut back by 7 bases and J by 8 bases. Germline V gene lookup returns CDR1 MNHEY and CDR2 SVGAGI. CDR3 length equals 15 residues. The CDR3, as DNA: TGTGCCAGCAAAGAGACAGGGGGCTTTTATTCACCCCTCCACTTT. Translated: CASKETGGFYSPLHF.

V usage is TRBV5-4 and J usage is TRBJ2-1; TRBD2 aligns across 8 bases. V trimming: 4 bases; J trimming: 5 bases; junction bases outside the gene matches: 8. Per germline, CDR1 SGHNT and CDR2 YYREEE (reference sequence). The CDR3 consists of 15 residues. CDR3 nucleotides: TGTGCCAGCAGCCCGAGCGGGGGCCCCCACAATGAGCAGTTCTTC. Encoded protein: CASSPSGGPHNEQFF.